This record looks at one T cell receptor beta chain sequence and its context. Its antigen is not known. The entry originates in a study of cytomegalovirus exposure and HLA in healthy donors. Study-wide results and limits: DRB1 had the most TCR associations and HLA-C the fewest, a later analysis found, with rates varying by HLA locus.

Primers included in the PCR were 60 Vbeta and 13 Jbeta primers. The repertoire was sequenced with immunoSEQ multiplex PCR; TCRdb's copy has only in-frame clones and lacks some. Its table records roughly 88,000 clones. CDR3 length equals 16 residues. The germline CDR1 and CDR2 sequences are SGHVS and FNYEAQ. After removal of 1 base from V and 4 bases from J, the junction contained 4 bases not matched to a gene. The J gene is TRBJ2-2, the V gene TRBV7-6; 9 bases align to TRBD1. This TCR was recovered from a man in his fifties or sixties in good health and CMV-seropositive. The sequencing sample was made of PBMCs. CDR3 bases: TGTGCCAGCAGCTTAGGACAGGGGGTTAGCACCGGGGAGCTGTTTTTT. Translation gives CASSLGQGVSTGELFF. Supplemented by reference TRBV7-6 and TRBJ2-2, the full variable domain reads GAGVSQSPRYKVTKRGQDVALRCDPISGHVSLYWYRQALGQGPEFLTYFNYEAQQDKSGLPNDRFSAERPEGSISTLTIQRTEQRDSAMYRCASSLGQGVSTGELFFGEGSRLTVL.